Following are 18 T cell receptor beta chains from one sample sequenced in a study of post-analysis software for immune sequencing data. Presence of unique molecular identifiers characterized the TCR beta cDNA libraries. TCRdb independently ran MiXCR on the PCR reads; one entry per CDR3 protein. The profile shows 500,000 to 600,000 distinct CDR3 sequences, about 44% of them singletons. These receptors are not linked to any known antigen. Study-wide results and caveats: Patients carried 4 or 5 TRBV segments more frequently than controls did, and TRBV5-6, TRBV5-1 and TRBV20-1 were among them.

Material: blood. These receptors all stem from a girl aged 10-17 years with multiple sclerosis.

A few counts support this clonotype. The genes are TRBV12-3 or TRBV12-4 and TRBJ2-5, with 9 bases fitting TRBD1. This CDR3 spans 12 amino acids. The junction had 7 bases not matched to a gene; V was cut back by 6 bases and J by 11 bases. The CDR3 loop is CASSPTGGSQYF. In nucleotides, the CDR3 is TGTGCCAGCAGCCCGACAGGGGGGTCGCAGTACTTC.

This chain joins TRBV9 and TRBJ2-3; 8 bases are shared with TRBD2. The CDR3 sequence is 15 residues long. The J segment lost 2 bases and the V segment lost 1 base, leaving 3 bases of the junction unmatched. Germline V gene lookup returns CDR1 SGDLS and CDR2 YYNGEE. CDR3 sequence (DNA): TGTGCCAGCAGCGTATGGCGGGGGGACACAGATACGCAGTATTTT. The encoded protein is CASSVWRGDTDTQYF.

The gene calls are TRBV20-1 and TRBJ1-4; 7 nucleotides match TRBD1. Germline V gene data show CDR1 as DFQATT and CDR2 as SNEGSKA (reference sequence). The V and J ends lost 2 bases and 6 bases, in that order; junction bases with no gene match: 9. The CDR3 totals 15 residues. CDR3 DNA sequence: TGCAGTGCTAGACCGGGGGGGACAGATCATGAAAAACTGTTTTTT. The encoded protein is CSARPGGTDHEKLFF.

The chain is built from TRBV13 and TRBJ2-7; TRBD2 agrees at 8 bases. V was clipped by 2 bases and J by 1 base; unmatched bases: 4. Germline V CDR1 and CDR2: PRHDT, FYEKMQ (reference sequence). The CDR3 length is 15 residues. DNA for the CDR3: TGTGCCAGCAGCTTAACTAGCGGCTTATCCTACGAGCAGTACTTC. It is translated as CASSLTSGLSYEQYF.

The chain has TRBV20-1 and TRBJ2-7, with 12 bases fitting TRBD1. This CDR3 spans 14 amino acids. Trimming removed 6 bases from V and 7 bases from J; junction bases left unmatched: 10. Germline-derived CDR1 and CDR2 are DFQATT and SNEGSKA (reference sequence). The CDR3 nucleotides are TGCAGTGCCAAAGGGACAGGGGGCGCGATAGAGCAGTACTTC. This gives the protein CSAKGTGGAIEQYF.

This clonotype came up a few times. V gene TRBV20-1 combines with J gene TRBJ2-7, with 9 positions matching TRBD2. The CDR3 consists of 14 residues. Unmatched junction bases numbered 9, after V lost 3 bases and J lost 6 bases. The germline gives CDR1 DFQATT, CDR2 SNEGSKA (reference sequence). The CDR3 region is CSASLAGSVSEQYF. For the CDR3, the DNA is TGCAGTGCTAGCCTAGCGGGAAGCGTTTCCGAGCAGTACTTC.

DNA of the CDR3: TGTGCCAGCACGGTTAGAGGGACCAATCAGCCCCAGCATTTT. Translated: CASTVRGTNQPQHF. This chain links TRBV5-6 with TRBJ1-5; a weak D match, TRBD1 (5 bases). CDR1 is SGHDT and CDR2 is YYEEEE in the germline V gene. The CDR3 runs to 14 residues. Between the trimmed V and J ends, which lost 6 bases and 3 bases, there was a span of 13 bases.

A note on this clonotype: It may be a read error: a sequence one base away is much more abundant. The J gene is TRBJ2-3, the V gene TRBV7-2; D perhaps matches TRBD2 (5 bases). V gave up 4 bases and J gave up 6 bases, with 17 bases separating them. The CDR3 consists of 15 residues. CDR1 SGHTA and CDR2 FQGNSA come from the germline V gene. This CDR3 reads CASSSDGEGMDTQYF. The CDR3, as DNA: TGTGCCAGCAGCTCTGACGGGGAAGGGATGGATACGCAGTATTTT.

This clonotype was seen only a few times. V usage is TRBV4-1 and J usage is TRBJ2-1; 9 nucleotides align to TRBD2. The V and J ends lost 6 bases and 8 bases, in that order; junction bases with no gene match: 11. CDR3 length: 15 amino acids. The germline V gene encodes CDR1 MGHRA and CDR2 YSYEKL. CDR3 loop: CASSPSELAGYEQFF. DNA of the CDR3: TGCGCCAGCAGTCCTAGTGAACTAGCGGGTTATGAGCAGTTCTTC.

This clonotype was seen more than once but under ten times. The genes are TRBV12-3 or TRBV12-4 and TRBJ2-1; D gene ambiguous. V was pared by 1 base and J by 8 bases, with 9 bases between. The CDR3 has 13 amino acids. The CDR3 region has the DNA TGTGCCAGCAGTTTAGATGTGAAGGATGAGCAGTTCTTC. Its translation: CASSLDVKDEQFF.

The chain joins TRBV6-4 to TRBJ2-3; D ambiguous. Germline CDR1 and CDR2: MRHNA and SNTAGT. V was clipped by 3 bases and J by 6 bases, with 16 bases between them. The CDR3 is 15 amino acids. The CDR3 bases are TGTGCCAGCAGTGAAGGCTTCCCCCCAGTCGATACGCAGTATTTT. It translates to CASSEGFPPVDTQYF.

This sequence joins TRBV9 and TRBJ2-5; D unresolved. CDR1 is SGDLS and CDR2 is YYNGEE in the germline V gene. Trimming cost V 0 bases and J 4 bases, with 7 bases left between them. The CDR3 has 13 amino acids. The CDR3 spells CASSVGPLETQYF. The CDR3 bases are TGTGCCAGCAGCGTAGGTCCCCTAGAGACCCAGTACTTC.

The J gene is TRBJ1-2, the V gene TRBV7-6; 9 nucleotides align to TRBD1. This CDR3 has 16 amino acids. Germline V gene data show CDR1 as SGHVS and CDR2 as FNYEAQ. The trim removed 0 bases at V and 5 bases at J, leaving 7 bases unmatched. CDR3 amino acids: CASSLAPQGARYGYTF. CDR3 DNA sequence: TGTGCCAGCAGCTTAGCCCCACAGGGGGCGAGATATGGCTACACCTTC.

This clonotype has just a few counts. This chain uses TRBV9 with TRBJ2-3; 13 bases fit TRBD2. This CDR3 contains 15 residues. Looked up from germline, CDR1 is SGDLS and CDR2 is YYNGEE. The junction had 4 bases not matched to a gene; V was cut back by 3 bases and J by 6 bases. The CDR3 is CASSAGTSGKDTQYF. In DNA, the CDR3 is TGTGCCAGCAGCGCGGGGACTAGCGGGAAGGATACGCAGTATTTT.

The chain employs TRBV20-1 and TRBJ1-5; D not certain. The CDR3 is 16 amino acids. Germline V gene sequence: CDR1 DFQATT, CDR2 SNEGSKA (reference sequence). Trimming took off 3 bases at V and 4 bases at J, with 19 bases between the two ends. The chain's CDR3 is CSASRRHGDPNQPQHF. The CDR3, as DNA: TGCAGTGCTAGTAGGCGTCACGGGGATCCGAATCAGCCCCAGCATTTT.

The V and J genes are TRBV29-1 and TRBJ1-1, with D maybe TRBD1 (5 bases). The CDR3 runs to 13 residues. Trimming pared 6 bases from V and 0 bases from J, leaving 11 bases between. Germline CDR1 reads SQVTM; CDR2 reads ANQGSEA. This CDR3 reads CSVKGVLNTEAFF. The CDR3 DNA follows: TGCAGCGTCAAAGGGGTGTTGAACACTGAAGCTTTCTTT.

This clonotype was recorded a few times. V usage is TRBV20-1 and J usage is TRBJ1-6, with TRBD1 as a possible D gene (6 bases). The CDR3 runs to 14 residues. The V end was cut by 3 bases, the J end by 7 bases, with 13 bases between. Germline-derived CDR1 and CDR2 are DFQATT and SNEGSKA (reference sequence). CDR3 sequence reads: CSARTGLGNSPLHF. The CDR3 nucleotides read TGCAGTGCTAGGACAGGCTTAGGGAATTCACCCCTCCACTTT.

The CDR3 protein is CAISESTRETQYF. In nucleotides, the CDR3 is TGTGCCATCAGTGAGTCCACTCGGGAGACCCAGTACTTC. V is TRBV10-3 and J is TRBJ2-4; D is undetermined. The J call may be mistaken, given a closer DNA end match to TRBJ2-5. This CDR3 is 13 amino acids long. Germline CDR1 is ENHRY and CDR2 is SYGVKD.